These T cell receptor beta chains were read from a single sample in a study of T cell responses to AZD1222 COVID-19 vaccine. Profiling relied on immunoSEQ multiplex PCR, and the TCRdb table lists in-frame clones only, not all of them. This sample carries approximately 160,000 clones, around 89% of them seen once, and the ten largest clones take 3% to 4%. The sample in question was peripheral blood, obtained on day 0 of MenACWY control vaccination. These receptors were obtained from an adult in good health. The CDR3 runs from the conserved cysteine through the conserved F or W. Fields, in order: J gene, V gene, clone size, D gene, CDR3 protein, CDR3 DNA. D genes are given only for firm matches. Expanded clones are given a class, and other clones once, few, many or no size at all.

TRBJ1-1 TRBV15 - TRBD1 CATSRDPGQDTEAFF TGTGCCACCAGCAGAGATCCGGGACAGGACACTGAAGCTTTCTTT
TRBJ2-7 TRBV28 - - CASENGASREQYF TGTGCCAGCGAAAACGGGGCCTCTAGGGAGCAGTACTTC
TRBJ2-3 TRBV9 - - CASSVGTGTDTQYF TGTGCCAGCAGCGTTGGGACTGGTACAGATACGCAGTATTTT
TRBJ1-4 TRBV4-3 - - CASSQDAGINEKLFF TGCGCCAGCAGCCAAGATGCGGGTATTAATGAAAAACTGTTTTTT
TRBJ1-1 TRBV27 - TRBD1 CASSRTGGNTEAFF TGTGCCAGCAGTCGCACAGGGGGCAACACTGAAGCTTTCTTT
TRBJ2-2 TRBV10-3 - - CAIRQTHTGELFF TGTGCCATCAGACAGACCCATACCGGGGAGCTGTTTTTT
TRBJ2-3 TRBV7-9 once TRBD1 CASSTGTGDTDTQYF TGTGCCAGCAGCACCGGGACAGGGGATACAGATACGCAGTATTTT
TRBJ1-2 TRBV9 - - CASSVSSAIYGYTF TGTGCCAGCAGCGTATCGTCTGCGATCTATGGCTACACCTTC
TRBJ2-5 TRBV4-3 - TRBD2 CASSQARGGQETQYF TGCGCCAGCAGCCAAGCGCGGGGGGGCCAAGAGACCCAGTACTTC
TRBJ1-1 TRBV29-1 - - CSLWLGTEAFF TGCAGCCTTTGGTTGGGCACTGAAGCTTTCTTT
TRBJ1-2 TRBV28 - - CASSSPGGRHYGYTF TGTGCCAGCAGTTCTCCTGGGGGCAGACATTATGGCTACACCTTC
TRBJ1-3 TRBV4-2 - - CASSQDSPNSGNTIYF TGTGCCAGCAGCCAAGACAGCCCTAACTCTGGAAACACCATATATTTT
TRBJ2-1 TRBV7-6 - TRBD1 CASSLGQGIGNEQFF TGTGCCAGCAGCCTTGGACAGGGTATAGGCAATGAGCAGTTCTTC
TRBJ2-1 TRBV9 - - CASNRLSGEQFF TGTGCCAGCAACCGACTTAGCGGTGAGCAGTTCTTC
TRBJ2-5 TRBV12-3/TRBV12-4 - - CASSRQAETQYF TGTGCCAGCAGTCGCCAGGCGGAGACCCAGTACTTC
TRBJ1-5 TRBV19 - - CASSIQEVGYSNQPQHF TGTGCCAGTAGTATTCAGGAGGTTGGCTATAGCAATCAGCCCCAGCATTTT
TRBJ1-4 TRBV7-8 - TRBD1 CASRTGTTNEKLFF TGTGCCAGCCGGACAGGGACGACTAATGAAAAACTGTTTTTT
TRBJ1-2 TRBV5-4 - - CASSPQGYRYGYTF TGTGCCAGCAGCCCACAGGGCTACCGCTATGGCTACACCTTC
TRBJ2-7 TRBV10-3 - - CAISDAQGMSYEQYF TGTGCCATCAGTGATGCCCAGGGGATGTCCTACGAGCAGTACTTC
TRBJ2-3 TRBV6-5 once TRBD2 CASTGGSGDSDTQYF TGTGCCAGCACCGGCGGGAGTGGGGACTCAGATACGCAGTATTTT
TRBJ2-7 TRBV5-6 once TRBD1 CASSLLIGQESSYEQYF TGTGCCAGCAGCTTGCTTATCGGACAGGAATCCTCCTACGAGCAGTACTTC
TRBJ1-1 TRBV27 - - CASSLLVENTEAFF TGTGCCAGCAGTTTATTGGTAGAAAACACTGAAGCTTTCTTT
TRBJ1-1 TRBV30 - - CAWIRDTGRTFF TGTGCCTGGATTAGGGACACAGGGAGGACTTTCTTT
TRBJ2-1 TRBV11-1 - - CASMGGLLPYNEQFF TGTGCCAGCATGGGGGGATTGCTCCCCTACAATGAGCAGTTCTTC
TRBJ2-7 TRBV5-6 few - CASSFTSGGDEQYF TGTGCCAGCAGTTTTACTAGTGGCGGGGACGAGCAGTACTTC
TRBJ2-7 TRBV19 - - CASSIWSNSYEQYF TGTGCCAGTAGTATCTGGTCTAACTCCTACGAGCAGTACTTC
TRBJ2-3 TRBV10-2 - - CASTRGVGSTDTQYF TGCGCCAGCACCCGCGGGGTAGGAAGCACAGATACGCAGTATTTT
TRBJ2-2 TRBV7-9 - - CASSALTSGELFF TGTGCCAGCAGCGCGCTGACATCCGGGGAGCTGTTTTTT
TRBJ1-5 TRBV12-5 - TRBD1 CASGLGQGNQPQHF TGTGCTAGTGGTTTGGGACAGGGAAATCAGCCCCAGCATTTT
TRBJ2-7 TRBV2 - TRBD2 CASSAKREYSYEQYF TGTGCCAGCAGTGCGAAGCGGGAGTACTCCTACGAGCAGTACTTC
TRBJ2-3 TRBV7-3 - - CASSLQSTDTQYF TGTGCCAGCAGCTTACAAAGCACAGATACGCAGTATTTT
TRBJ2-4 TRBV3-1/TRBV3-2 - - CASSQDLRAGKNIQYF TGTGCCAGCAGCCAAGATCTGAGGGCTGGGAAAAACATTCAGTACTTC
TRBJ2-7 TRBV14 - - CASSPRPGSYEQYF TGTGCCAGCAGCCCTCGACCGGGCTCCTACGAGCAGTACTTC
TRBJ1-1 TRBV19 - - CASSASGSLNTEAFF TGTGCCAGTAGTGCGTCAGGGAGCTTGAACACTGAAGCTTTCTTT
TRBJ2-1 TRBV6-5 - - CASSYSSRREQFF TGTGCCAGCAGTTACTCGAGTAGGCGTGAGCAGTTCTTC
TRBJ1-5 TRBV4-1 - - CASSHEPTGDQPQHF TGCGCCAGCAGCCACGAGCCAACCGGAGATCAGCCCCAGCATTTT
TRBJ2-6 TRBV19 - - CASSRVPKDSGANVLTF TGTGCCAGTAGTCGGGTCCCAAAGGACTCTGGGGCCAACGTCCTGACTTTC
TRBJ2-5 TRBV7-9 - TRBD1 CASSSTGGETQYF TGTGCCAGCAGCTCCACAGGGGGAGAGACCCAGTACTTC
TRBJ1-1 TRBV11-2 - - CASSLGGVEAFF TGTGCCAGCAGCTTAGGTGGTGTTGAAGCTTTCTTT
TRBJ2-7 TRBV25-1 - TRBD1 CASSTGTGAYEQYF TGTGCCAGCAGCACCGGGACAGGGGCATACGAGCAGTACTTC